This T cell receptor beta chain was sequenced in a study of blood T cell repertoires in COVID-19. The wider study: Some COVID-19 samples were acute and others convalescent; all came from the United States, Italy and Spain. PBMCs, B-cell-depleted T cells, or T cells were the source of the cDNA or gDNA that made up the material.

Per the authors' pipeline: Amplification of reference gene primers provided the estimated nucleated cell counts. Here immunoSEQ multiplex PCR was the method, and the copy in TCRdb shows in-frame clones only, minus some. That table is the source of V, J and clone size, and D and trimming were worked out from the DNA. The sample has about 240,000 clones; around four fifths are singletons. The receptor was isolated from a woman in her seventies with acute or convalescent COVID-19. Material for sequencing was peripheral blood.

The CDR3 coding sequence is TGTGCCAGCAGTTACACACGGACAGGGGGTGGGGAAAAACTGTTTTTT. Amino acids: CASSYTRTGGGEKLFF. The rearrangement links TRBV6-5 to TRBJ1-4; 10 bases line up with TRBD1. CDR3 length: 16 residues. Germline V gene lookup returns CDR1 MNHEY and CDR2 SVGAGI. The J segment lost 8 bases and the V segment lost 2 bases, leaving 8 bases of the junction unmatched.